The next 21 T cell receptor beta chains were all read from a single sample in a study of T-cell reconstitution after alpha-beta-depleted transplantation in children. A TCRbeta library incorporating unique molecular identifiers was prepared. TCRdb independently ran MiXCR on the PCR reads; one entry per CDR3 protein. The table shows about 360,000 distinct CDR3 sequences, with less than 15% occurring only once. The sample in question was PBMCs, obtained from the stem cell graft. The receptors stem from a human donor who donated a stem cell graft to a child with Fanconi anemia.

The table lists this clonotype with many counts. The V gene is TRBV5-6, the J gene TRBJ2-3, with D uncertain. With 0 bases removed from V and 5 bases from J, the gap between germline ends came to 7 bases. The CDR3 sequence is 13 residues long. Germline V gene data show CDR1 as SGHDT and CDR2 as YYEEEE. The CDR3 spells CASSLGTQDTQYF. The CDR3 coding sequence is TGTGCCAGCAGCTTGGGTACACAAGATACGCAGTATTTT. Complete variable domain (other parts from reference TRBV5-6 and TRBJ2-3): DAGVTQSPTHLIKTRGQQVTLRCSPKSGHDTVSWYQQALGQGPQFIFQYYEEEERQRGNFPDRFSGHQFPNYSSELNVNALLLGDSALYLCASSLGTQDTQYFGPGTRLTVL.

This clonotype was observed many times. CDR3 in DNA: TGCGCCAGCAGCACTTCCCCGGATCAGCCCCAGCATTTT. It specifies CASSTSPDQPQHF. V usage is TRBV5-1 and J usage is TRBJ1-5; D is unresolved. Germline loops: CDR1 SGHRS, CDR2 YFSETQ. The V and J ends lost 4 bases and 5 bases respectively, with 10 bases between them. The CDR3 covers 13 residues.

Only a few counts were recorded for this clonotype. The genes are TRBV14 and TRBJ2-2, with 14 bases fitting TRBD2. This CDR3 has 16 residues. Per the germline V gene, CDR1 is SGHDN and CDR2 is FVKESK. V was pared by 4 bases and J by 4 bases, with 2 bases of the junction left unmatched. CDR3 residues: CASSRTSGRSTGELFF. CDR3 DNA sequence: TGTGCCAGCAGCCGGACTAGCGGGAGGAGCACCGGGGAGCTGTTTTTT.

This clonotype showed up just a few times. This sequence joins TRBV20-1 and TRBJ1-1; the D is unclear. The CDR3 has 14 amino acids. The germline V and J ends were trimmed by 5 bases and 3 bases, with 16 bases remaining between them. The germline V gene has CDR1 DFQATT and CDR2 SNEGSKA (reference sequence). The CDR3 DNA reads as TGCAGTGCTCCCCCCCCAGGAGGGTACACTGAAGCTTTCTTT. Protein: CSAPPPGGYTEAFF.

This clonotype came up many times. This sequence joins TRBV29-1 and TRBJ1-5; D remains unclear. The CDR3 contains 13 residues. Germline V gene data show CDR1 as SQVTM and CDR2 as ANQGSEA. Trimming pared 6 bases from V and 3 bases from J, leaving 12 bases between. In DNA form, the CDR3 reads TGCAGCGTGGCGGGGTCAATCAATCAGCCCCAGCATTTT. Protein: CSVAGSINQPQHF.

This clonotype was seen a handful of times. The chain uses TRBV28 and TRBJ1-4; D uncertain. There are 13 residues in the CDR3. Germline lookup yields CDR1 MDHEN and CDR2 SYDVKM. Trimming took off 10 bases at V and 1 base at J, with 10 bases between the two ends. CDR3 sequence reads: CATQRRTNEKLFF. CDR3 coding DNA: TGTGCCACCCAGCGGAGAACTAATGAAAAACTGTTTTTT.

The gene calls are TRBV12-3 or TRBV12-4 and TRBJ2-6; the D is unclear. V lost 7 bases to trimming and J lost 4 bases, with 8 bases between them. The CDR3 loop spans 13 amino acids. The CDR3 spells CASTSSGANVLTF. CDR3 bases: TGTGCCAGCACCTCATCCGGGGCCAACGTCCTGACTTTC.

This rearrangement joins TRBV29-1 to TRBJ2-1, with D hard to call. The CDR3 is 12 amino acids. The V gene's germline CDR1 is SQVTM and CDR2 ANQGSEA. V lost 4 bases and J 3 bases, leaving 7 bases between the germline ends. CDR3 region: CSVGGGYNEQFF. CDR3 DNA sequence: TGCAGCGTTGGGGGTGGCTACAATGAGCAGTTCTTC.

V gene TRBV6-2 or TRBV6-3 combines with J gene TRBJ2-7; D not certain. Trimming removed 4 bases from V and 1 base from J, with 11 bases in between. This CDR3 spans 14 amino acids. CDR1 and CDR2 (germline): MNHEY, SVGEGT. CDR3 in DNA: TGTGCCAGCAGTTTTAAATGGAATTCCTACGAGCAGTACGTC. Its translation: CASSFKWNSYEQYV.

V usage is TRBV7-8 and J usage is TRBJ1-5; 8 nucleotides line up with TRBD1. Trimming cost V 5 bases and J 5 bases; bases outside gene matches: 5. The CDR3 contains 14 residues. Germline assignment: CDR1 SGHVS and CDR2 FQNEAQ. CDR3 region: CASSGGTGDQPQHF. In DNA form, the CDR3 reads TGTGCCAGCAGCGGAGGGACAGGTGATCAGCCCCAGCATTTT. Full variable domain (rest looked up from reference TRBV7-8 and TRBJ1-5): GAGVSQSPRYKVAKRGQDVALRCDPISGHVSLFWYQQALGQGPEFLTYFQNEAQLDKSGLPSDRFFAERPEGSVSTLKIQRTQQEDSAVYLCASSGGTGDQPQHFGDGTRLSIL.

There are a few counts of this clonotype. The V gene is TRBV5-1, the J gene TRBJ1-2, with 12 bases lining up with TRBD1. The V segment lost 4 bases and the J segment 3 bases; nucleotides outside the gene matches: 4. Per the germline V gene, CDR1 is SGHRS and CDR2 is YFSETQ. The CDR3 contains 15 residues. The CDR3 nucleotides are TGCGCCAGCAGCGCGGGACAGGGGGCCTACTATGGCTACACCTTC. Translation gives CASSAGQGAYYGYTF. Drawing the rest from reference TRBV5-1 and TRBJ1-2, the complete variable domain is KAGVTQTPRYLIKTRGQQVTLSCSPISGHRSVSWYQQTPGQGLQFLFEYFSETQRNKGNFPGRFSGRQFSNSRSEMNVSTLELGDSALYLCASSAGQGAYYGYTFGSGTRLTVV.

This clonotype has just a few counts. CDR3 sequence reads: CASSPEAGRLGQYF. The CDR3, as DNA: TGTGCCAGCTCACCAGAAGCCGGACGCCTCGGGCAGTACTTC. This chain uses TRBV18 with TRBJ2-7; no clear D gene. The germline V gene encodes CDR1 KGHSH and CDR2 LQKENI. V was shortened by 2 bases and J by 9 bases, with 17 bases between the two germline ends. The CDR3 loop spans 14 amino acids.

This clonotype came up many times. The chain uses TRBV29-1 and TRBJ2-1; a possible D gene is TRBD1 (5 bases). The CDR3 has 14 amino acids. Looked up from germline, CDR1 is SQVTM and CDR2 is ANQGSEA. The ends were cut back, 1 base at V and 5 bases at J, with 12 bases in the middle. The DNA of the CDR3 is TGCAGCGTTGAAGGGTGGGGCGGAGACAATGAGCAGTTCTTC. Amino acid sequence: CSVEGWGGDNEQFF.

This clonotype was found a few times. The chain is built from TRBV29-1 and TRBJ1-5; 9 nucleotides match TRBD1. Germline loops: CDR1 SQVTM, CDR2 ANQGSEA. This CDR3 is built from 16 residues. V shed 6 bases, J shed 1 base, and the junction held 10 bases outside the gene matches. The CDR3 here is CSVAEGTGWSNQPQHF. The CDR3 DNA sequence: TGCAGCGTCGCGGAAGGGACAGGGTGGAGCAATCAGCCCCAGCATTTT.

This clonotype was seen repeatedly, ten times or more. The chain has TRBV12-3 or TRBV12-4 and TRBJ2-2; no reliable D call. The CDR3 consists of 13 residues. The ends were cut back, 8 bases at V and 2 bases at J, with 9 bases in the middle. CDR3 region: CASRSSNTGELFF. As DNA, the CDR3 is TGTGCCAGCCGCAGCTCTAACACCGGGGAGCTGTTTTTT.

This clonotype has more than one count but fewer than ten. The chain has TRBV5-5 and TRBJ2-7; 9 bases agree with TRBD1. The CDR3 runs to 13 residues. CDR1 is SGHKS, CDR2 YYEKEE, per germline (reference sequence). V shed 4 bases and J 3 bases; nucleotides not matched to a gene: 2. CDR3 sequence: CASSRTGDYEQYF. The CDR3 DNA reads TGTGCCAGCAGCCGGACAGGGGACTACGAGCAGTACTTC.

This clonotype occurred a few times. The rearrangement links TRBV10-3 to TRBJ2-5, with TRBD2 matching 9 bases. V lost 10 bases to trimming and J lost 5 bases; unmatched junction nucleotides: 14. CDR3 length equals 15 residues. Germline lookup yields CDR1 ENHRY and CDR2 SYGVKD. The CDR3 is CATHSGGGAPETQYF. The CDR3 nucleotides are TGTGCCACCCACTCGGGCGGGGGGGCCCCTGAGACCCAGTACTTC.

In its sample, this clonotype was seen many times. The V call is TRBV28, the J call TRBJ2-2; 8 nucleotides match TRBD2. Germline CDR1 reads MDHEN; CDR2 reads SYDVKM. V dropped 6 bases and J dropped 4; count of bases not matched to a gene: 1. The CDR3 has 13 amino acids. The CDR3 here is CASSRGGTGELFF. The DNA of the CDR3 is TGTGCCAGCAGCCGGGGGGGCACCGGGGAGCTGTTTTTT.

The V gene is TRBV3-1, the J gene TRBJ2-5; 8 nucleotides line up with TRBD2. Looked up from germline, CDR1 is LGHDT and CDR2 is YNNKEL (reference sequence). After removal of 1 base from V and 5 bases from J, the junction contained 12 bases not matched to a gene. There are 17 residues in the CDR3. The CDR3: CASSQGSSGRAGETQYF. CDR3 nucleotides: TGTGCCAGCAGCCAAGGCTCTAGCGGGCGGGCGGGGGAGACCCAGTACTTC.

The gene calls are TRBV20-1 and TRBJ2-2; TRBD1 is a possible D gene (5 bases). Germline V lookup: CDR1 DFQATT, CDR2 SNEGSKA (reference sequence). The CDR3 contains 16 residues. The V end was cut by 0 bases, the J end by 5 bases, with 16 bases between. The chain's CDR3 is CSARDPSQGGTGELFF. The CDR3 nucleotides are TGCAGTGCTAGAGATCCGAGCCAGGGTGGGACCGGGGAGCTGTTTTTT.

This clonotype was found a few times. The chain combines TRBV27 with TRBJ1-3; TRBD1 is a possible D gene (5 bases). The CDR3 has 15 amino acids. Germline CDR1 and CDR2: MNHEY and SMNVEV (reference sequence). V was shortened by 6 bases and J by 0 bases, with 12 bases between the two germline ends. The CDR3 nucleotides read TGTGCCAGCAGACCAGGACAACACTCTGGAAACACCATATATTTT. Translation: CASRPGQHSGNTIYF.